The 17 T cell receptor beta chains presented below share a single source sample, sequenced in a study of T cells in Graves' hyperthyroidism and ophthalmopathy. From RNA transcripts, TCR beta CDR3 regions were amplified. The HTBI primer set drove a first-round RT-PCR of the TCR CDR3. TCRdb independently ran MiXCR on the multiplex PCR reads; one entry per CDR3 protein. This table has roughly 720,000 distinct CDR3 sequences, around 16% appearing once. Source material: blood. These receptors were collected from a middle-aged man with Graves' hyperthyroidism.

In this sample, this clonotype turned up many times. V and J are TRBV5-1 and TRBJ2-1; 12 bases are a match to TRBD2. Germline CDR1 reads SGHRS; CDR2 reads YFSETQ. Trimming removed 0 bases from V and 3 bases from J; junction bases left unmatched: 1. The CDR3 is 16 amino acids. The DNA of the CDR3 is TGCGCCAGCAGCTTGGGGACTAGCGGGAACTACAATGAGCAGTTCTTC. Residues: CASSLGTSGNYNEQFF.

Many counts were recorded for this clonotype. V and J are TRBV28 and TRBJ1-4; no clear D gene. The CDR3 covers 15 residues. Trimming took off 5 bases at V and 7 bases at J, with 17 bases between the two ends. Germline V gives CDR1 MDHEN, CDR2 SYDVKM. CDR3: CASSTSPRTGEKLFF. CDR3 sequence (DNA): TGTGCCAGCAGTACGTCACCGCGAACGGGTGAAAAACTGTTTTTT.

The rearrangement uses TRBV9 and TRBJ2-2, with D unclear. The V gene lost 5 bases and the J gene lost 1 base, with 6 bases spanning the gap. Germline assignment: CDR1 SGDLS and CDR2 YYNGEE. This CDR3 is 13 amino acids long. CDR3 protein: CASRTENTGELFF. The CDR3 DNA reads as TGTGCCAGCAGGACGGAGAACACCGGGGAGCTGTTTTTT.

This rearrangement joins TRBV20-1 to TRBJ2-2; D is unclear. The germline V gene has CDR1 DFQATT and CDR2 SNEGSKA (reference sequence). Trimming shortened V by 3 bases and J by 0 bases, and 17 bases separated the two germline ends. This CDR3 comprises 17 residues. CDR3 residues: CSASAVRSPPNTGELFF. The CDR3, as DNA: TGCAGTGCTAGCGCTGTCAGGTCCCCTCCGAACACCGGGGAGCTGTTTTTT.

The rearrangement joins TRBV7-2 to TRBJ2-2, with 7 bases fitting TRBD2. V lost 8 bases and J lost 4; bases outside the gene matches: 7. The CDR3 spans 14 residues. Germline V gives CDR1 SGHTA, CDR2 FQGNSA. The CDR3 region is CASGRASVTGELFF. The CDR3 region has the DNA TGTGCCAGCGGGAGGGCCTCGGTCACCGGGGAGCTGTTTTTT.

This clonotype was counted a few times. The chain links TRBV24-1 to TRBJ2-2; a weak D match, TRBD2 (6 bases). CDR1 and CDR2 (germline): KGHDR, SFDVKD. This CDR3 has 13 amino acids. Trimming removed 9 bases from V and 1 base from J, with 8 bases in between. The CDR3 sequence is CATQEGNTGELFF. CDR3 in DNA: TGTGCCACCCAGGAGGGGAACACCGGGGAGCTGTTTTTT.

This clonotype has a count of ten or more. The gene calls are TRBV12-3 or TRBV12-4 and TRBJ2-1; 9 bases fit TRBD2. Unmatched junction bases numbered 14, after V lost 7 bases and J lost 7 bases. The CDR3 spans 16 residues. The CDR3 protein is CASTLLTASGVNEQFF. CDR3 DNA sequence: TGTGCCAGCACCCTATTAACGGCTAGCGGGGTAAATGAGCAGTTCTTC.

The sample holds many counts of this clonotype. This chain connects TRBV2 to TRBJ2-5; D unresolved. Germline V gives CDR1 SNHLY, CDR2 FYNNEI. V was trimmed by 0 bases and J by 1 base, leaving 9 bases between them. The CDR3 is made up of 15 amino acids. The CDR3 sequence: CASSEARRAQETQYF. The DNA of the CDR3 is TGTGCCAGCAGTGAAGCGCGTAGAGCCCAAGAGACCCAGTACTTC.

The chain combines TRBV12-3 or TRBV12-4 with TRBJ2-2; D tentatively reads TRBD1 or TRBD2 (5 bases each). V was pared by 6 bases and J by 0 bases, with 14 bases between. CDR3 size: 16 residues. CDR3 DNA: TGTGCCAGCAGACGGACCGGGACCTCGAACACCGGGGAGCTGTTTTTT. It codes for CASRRTGTSNTGELFF.

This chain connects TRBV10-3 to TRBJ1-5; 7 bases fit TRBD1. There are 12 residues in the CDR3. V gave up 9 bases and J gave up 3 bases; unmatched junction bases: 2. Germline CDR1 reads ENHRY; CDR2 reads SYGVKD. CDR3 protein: CAIGTVNQPQHF. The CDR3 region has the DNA TGTGCCATTGGGACAGTCAATCAGCCCCAGCATTTT.

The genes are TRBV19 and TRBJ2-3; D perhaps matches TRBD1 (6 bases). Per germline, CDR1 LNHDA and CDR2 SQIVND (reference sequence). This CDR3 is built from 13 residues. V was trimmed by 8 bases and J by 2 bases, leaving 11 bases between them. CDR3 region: CASGTRNTDTQYF. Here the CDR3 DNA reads TGTGCCAGTGGGACAAGGAACACAGATACGCAGTATTTT.

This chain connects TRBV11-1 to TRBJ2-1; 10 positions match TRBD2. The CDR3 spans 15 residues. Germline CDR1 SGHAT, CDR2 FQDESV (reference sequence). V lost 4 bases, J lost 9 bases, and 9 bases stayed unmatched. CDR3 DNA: TGTGCCAGCAGCTCGCACAGCGGGAGGGCCAGTGAGCAGTTCTTC. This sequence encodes CASSSHSGRASEQFF.

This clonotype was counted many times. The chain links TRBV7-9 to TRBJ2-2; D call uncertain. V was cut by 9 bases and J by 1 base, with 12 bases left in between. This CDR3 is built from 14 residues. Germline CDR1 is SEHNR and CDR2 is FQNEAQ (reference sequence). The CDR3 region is CARGRERNTGELFF. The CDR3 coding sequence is TGTGCCAGGGGCCGCGAAAGGAACACCGGGGAGCTGTTTTTT.

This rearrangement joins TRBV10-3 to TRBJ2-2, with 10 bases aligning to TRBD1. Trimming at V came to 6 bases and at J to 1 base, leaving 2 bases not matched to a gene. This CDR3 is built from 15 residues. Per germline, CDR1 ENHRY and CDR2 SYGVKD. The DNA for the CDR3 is TGTGCCATCAGGGGACAGGGGATGAACACCGGGGAGCTGTTTTTT. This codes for CAIRGQGMNTGELFF.

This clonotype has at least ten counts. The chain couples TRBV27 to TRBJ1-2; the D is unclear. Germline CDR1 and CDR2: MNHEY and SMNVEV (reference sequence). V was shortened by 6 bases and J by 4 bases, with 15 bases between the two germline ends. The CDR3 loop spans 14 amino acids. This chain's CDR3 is CASRPFGEGYGYTF. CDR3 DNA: TGTGCCAGCAGACCCTTTGGGGAGGGCTATGGCTACACCTTC.

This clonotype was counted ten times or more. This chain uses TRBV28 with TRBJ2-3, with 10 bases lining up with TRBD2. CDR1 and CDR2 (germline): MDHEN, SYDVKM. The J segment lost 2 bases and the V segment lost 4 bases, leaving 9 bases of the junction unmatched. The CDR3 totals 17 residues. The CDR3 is CASSSWTSGHVTDTQYF. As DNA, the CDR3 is TGTGCCAGCAGTTCTTGGACTAGCGGTCACGTCACAGATACGCAGTATTTT.

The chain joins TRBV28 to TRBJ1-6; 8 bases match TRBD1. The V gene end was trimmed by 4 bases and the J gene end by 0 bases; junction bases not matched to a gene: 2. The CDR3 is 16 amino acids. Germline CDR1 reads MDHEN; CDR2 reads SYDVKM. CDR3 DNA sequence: TGTGCCAGCAGTTCTACAGGGGGCTCCTATAATTCACCCCTCCACTTT. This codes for CASSSTGGSYNSPLHF.